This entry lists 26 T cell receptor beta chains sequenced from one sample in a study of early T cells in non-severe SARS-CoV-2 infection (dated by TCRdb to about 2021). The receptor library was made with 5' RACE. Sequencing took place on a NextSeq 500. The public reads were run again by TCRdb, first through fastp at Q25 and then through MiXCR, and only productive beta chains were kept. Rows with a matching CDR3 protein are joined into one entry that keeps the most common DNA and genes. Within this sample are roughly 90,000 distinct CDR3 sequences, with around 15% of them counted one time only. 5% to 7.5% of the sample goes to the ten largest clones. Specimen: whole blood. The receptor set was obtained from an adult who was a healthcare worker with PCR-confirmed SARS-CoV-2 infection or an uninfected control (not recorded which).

The DNA of the CDR3 is TGCGCCAGCAGCCCGAGGGACAGCCTCTGGGAGCAGTACTTC. Residues: CASSPRDSLWEQYF. The rearrangement joins TRBV5-1 to TRBJ2-7; 7 nucleotides match TRBD1. Germline V gene data show CDR1 as SGHRS and CDR2 as YFSETQ. The CDR3 is 14 residues long. The V and J ends lost 4 bases and 7 bases, in that order; junction bases with no gene match: 11.

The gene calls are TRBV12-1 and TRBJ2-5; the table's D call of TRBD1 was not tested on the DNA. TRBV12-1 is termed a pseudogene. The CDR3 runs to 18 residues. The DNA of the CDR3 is TGTGCCAGCAGCCCTTGTCAGGGGATTACACCCGCAGGAGAGACCCAGTACTTC. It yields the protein CASSPCQGITPAGETQYF.

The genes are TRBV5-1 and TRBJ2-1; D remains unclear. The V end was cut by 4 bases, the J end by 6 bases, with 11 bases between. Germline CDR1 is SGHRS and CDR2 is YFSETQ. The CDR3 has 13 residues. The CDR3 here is CASSPDAVNEQFF. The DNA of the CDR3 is TGCGCCAGCAGCCCCGACGCAGTCAATGAGCAGTTCTTC.

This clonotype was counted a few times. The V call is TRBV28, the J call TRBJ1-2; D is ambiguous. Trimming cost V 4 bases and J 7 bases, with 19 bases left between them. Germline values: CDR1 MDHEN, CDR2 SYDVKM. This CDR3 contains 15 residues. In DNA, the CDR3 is TGTGCCAGCAGTTCCGCTTCCGGGCGGGGTTTTGGCTACACCTTC. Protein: CASSSASGRGFGYTF.

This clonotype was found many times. The CDR3, as DNA: TGTGCCATCAGAGGACAGGGAGAGGAGAGTTCACCCCTCCACTTT. Translated, it gives CAIRGQGEESSPLHF. The chain has TRBV10-3 and TRBJ1-6, with TRBD1 matching 8 bases. There are 15 residues in the CDR3. Looked up from germline, CDR1 is ENHRY and CDR2 is SYGVKD. V lost 6 bases, J lost 9 bases, and 10 bases stayed unmatched.

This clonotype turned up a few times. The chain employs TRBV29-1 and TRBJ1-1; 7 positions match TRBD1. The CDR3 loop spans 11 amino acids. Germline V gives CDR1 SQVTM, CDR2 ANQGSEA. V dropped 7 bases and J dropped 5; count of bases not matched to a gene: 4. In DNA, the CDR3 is TGCAGCGCTGACAGGGTAACTGAAGCTTTCTTT. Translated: CSADRVTEAFF.

CDR3 loop: CASSQVKSKSQETQYF. The CDR3 bases are TGTGCCAGCAGCCAAGTAAAATCCAAGAGCCAAGAGACCCAGTACTTC. The chain has TRBV3-1 and TRBJ2-5; no clear D. Trimming stripped 1 base from V and 1 base from J, with 13 bases between. The CDR3 is 16 amino acids. From germline, CDR1 is LGHDT and CDR2 YNNKEL (reference sequence).

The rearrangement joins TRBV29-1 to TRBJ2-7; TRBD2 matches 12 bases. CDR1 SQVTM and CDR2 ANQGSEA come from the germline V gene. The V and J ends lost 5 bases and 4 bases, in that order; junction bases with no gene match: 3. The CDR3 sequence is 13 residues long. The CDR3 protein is CSVRTSGTYEQYF. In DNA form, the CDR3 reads TGCAGCGTTCGGACTAGCGGGACATACGAGCAGTACTTC.

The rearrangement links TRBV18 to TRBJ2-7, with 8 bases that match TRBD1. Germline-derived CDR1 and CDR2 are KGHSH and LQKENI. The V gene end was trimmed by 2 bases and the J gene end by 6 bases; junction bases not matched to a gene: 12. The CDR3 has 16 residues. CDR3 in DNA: TGTGCCAGCTCACCAATCCGGGACAGGACTTCTGTCGAGCAGTACTTC. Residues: CASSPIRDRTSVEQYF.

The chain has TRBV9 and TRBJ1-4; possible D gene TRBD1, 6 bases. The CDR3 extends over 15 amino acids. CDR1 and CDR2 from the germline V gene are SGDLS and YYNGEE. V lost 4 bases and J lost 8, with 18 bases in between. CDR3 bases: TGTGCCAGCAGCCCGGCGGGGGACAACTGGGAAAAACTGTTTTTT. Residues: CASSPAGDNWEKLFF.

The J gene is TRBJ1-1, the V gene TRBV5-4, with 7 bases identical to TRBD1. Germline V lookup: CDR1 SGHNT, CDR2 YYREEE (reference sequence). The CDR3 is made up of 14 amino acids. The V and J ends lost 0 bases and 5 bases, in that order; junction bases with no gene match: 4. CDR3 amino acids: CASSLEQGGTEAFF. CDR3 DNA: TGTGCCAGCAGCTTGGAGCAGGGGGGGACTGAAGCTTTCTTT.

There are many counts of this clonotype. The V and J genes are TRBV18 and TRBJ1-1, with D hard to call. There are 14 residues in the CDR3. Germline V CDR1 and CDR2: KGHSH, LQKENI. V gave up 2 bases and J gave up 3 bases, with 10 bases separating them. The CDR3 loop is CASSPSEVYTEAFF. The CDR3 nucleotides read TGTGCCAGCTCACCATCAGAGGTTTACACTGAAGCTTTCTTT.

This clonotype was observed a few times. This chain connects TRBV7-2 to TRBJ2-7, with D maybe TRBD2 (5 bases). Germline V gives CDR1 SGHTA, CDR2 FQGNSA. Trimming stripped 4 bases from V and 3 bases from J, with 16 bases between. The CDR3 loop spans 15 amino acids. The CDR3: CASSSEMGVFYEQYF. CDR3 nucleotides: TGTGCCAGCAGCTCCGAGATGGGAGTATTCTACGAGCAGTACTTC.

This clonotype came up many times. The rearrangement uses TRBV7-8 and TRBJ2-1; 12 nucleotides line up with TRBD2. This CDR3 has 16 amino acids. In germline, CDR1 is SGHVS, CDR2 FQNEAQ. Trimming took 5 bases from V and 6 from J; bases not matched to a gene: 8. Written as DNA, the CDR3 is TGTGCCAGCAGCACCCCACTAGCGGGGGGTGTCAATGAGCAGTTCTTC. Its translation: CASSTPLAGGVNEQFF.

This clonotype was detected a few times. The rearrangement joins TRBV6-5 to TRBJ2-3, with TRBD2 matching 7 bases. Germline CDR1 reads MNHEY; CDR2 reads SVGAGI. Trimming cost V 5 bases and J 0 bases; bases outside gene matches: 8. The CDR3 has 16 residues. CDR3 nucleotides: TGTGCCAGCAGTAAGATACGGGGGGTTAGCACAGATACGCAGTATTTT. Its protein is CASSKIRGVSTDTQYF.

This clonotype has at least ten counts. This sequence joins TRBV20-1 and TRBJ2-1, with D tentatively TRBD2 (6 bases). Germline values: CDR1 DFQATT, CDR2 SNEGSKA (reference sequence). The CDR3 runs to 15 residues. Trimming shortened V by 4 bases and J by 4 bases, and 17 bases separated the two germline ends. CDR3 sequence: CSATVAATGYNEQFF. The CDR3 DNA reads TGCAGTGCTACGGTAGCGGCGACCGGTTACAATGAGCAGTTCTTC.

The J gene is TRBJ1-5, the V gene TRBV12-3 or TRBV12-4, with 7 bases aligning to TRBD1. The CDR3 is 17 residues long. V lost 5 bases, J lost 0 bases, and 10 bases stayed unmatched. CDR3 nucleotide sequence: TGTGCCAGCAGTCCAGACAGGGACCCCTATAGCAATCAGCCCCAGCATTTT. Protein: CASSPDRDPYSNQPQHF.

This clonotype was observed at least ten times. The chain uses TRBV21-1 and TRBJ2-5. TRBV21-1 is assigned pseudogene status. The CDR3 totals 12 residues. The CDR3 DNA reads TGTGCCAGCAGCTTAGTCCAAGAGACCCAGTACTTC. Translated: CASSLVQETQYF.

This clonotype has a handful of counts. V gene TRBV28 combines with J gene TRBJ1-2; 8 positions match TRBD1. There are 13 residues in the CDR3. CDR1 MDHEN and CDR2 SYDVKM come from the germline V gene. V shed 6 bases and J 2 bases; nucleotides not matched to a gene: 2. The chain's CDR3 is CASRWTGNYGYTF. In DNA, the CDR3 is TGTGCCAGCAGATGGACAGGGAACTATGGCTACACCTTC.

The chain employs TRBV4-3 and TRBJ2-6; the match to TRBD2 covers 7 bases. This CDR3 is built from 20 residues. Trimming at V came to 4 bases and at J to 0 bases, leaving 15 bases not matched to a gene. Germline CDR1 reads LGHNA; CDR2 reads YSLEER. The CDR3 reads CASSPAARGERGSGANVLTF. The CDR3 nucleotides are TGCGCCAGCAGCCCCGCTGCCCGGGGGGAGCGGGGCTCTGGGGCCAACGTCCTGACTTTC.

In DNA, the CDR3 is TGTGCCAGCAGCTTAGAGGGGTTGTACACTGAAGCTTTCTTT. It codes for CASSLEGLYTEAFF. The chain is built from TRBV7-9 and TRBJ1-1, with TRBD1 as a possible D gene (5 bases). Germline-derived CDR1 and CDR2 are SEHNR and FQNEAQ (reference sequence). V lost 1 base and J lost 3, with 9 bases in between. This CDR3 is built from 14 residues.

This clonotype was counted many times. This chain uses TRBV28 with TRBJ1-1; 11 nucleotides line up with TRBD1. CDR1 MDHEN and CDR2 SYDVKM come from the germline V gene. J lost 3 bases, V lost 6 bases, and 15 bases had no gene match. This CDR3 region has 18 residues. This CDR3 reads CASSSSGQGVSEDTEAFF. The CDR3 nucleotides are TGTGCCAGCAGCAGTTCGGGACAGGGGGTATCAGAGGACACTGAAGCTTTCTTT.

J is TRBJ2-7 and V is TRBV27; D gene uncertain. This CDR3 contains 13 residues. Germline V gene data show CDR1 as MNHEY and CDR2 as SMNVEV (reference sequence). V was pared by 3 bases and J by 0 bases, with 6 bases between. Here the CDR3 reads CASSLSASYEQYF. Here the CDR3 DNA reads TGTGCCAGCAGTTTGTCAGCCTCCTACGAGCAGTACTTC.

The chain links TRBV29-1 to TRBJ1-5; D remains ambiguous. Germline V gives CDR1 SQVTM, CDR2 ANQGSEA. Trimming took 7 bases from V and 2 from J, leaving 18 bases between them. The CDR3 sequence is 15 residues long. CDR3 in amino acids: CSAYLTGRGNQPQHF. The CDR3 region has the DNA TGCAGCGCCTACCTCACGGGAAGGGGCAATCAGCCCCAGCATTTT.

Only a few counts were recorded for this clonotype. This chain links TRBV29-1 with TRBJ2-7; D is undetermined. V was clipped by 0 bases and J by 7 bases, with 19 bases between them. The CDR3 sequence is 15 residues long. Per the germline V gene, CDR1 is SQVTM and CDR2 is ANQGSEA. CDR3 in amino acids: CSVEDRPSGLWEQYF. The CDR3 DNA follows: TGCAGCGTTGAAGATCGCCCCTCAGGTTTATGGGAGCAGTACTTC.

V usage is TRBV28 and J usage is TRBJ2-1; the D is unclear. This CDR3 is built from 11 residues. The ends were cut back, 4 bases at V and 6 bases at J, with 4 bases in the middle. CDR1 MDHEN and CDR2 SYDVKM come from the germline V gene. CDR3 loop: CASSSPNEQFF. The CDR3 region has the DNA TGTGCCAGCAGTTCCCCCAATGAGCAGTTCTTC. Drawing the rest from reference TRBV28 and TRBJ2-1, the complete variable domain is DVKVTQSSRYLVKRTGEKVFLECVQDMDHENMFWYRQDPGLGLRLIYFSYDVKMKEKGDIPEGYSVSREKKERFSLILESASTNQTSMYLCASSSPNEQFFGPGTRLTVL.